This T cell receptor (beta chain) was found in a study of OX40 agonist ivuxolimab in advanced cancers. About the study: Patients were given ivuxolimab, an antibody that agonizes OX40 (CD134).

Findings of the study overall: The antigens recognized by the expanded peripheral T cells, that is their antigen specificity, were not determined. Near-lowest levels of clonal expansion characterized partial responders at 0.1-3.0 mg/kg.

Assay: immunoSEQ multiplex PCR; the TCRdb copy retains only in-frame clones and omits some. The sample shows 44,000 or so clones, 65% to 85% of them seen only once. This clone was counted only a few times. Its antigen is not known. From germline, CDR1 is SEHNR and CDR2 FQNEAQ (reference sequence). CDR3 size: 15 residues. V lost 4 bases to trimming and J lost 4 bases, with 17 bases between them. This chain joins TRBV7-9 and TRBJ2-7; possible D gene TRBD1, 5 bases. The sample here was CD4+ or CD8+ T cells sorted from blood, taken in a trial of the OX40 agonist ivuxolimab. The TCR originated in an adult with an advanced solid tumor such as melanoma, head and neck, liver or kidney cancer. CDR3 coding DNA: TGTGCCAGCAGCTCAGGGTTGCCGTCACCTTACGAGCAGTACTTC. As protein: CASSSGLPSPYEQYF.